This T cell receptor beta chain was recovered during a study of shared clonotypes between healthy human individuals. Notes on the study in general: Expectations were that clonotype sharing among donors would be affected by sequencing depth.

Of note for this clone: Its antigen is not known.

Germline CDR1 is SGHAT and CDR2 is FQNNGV. The V end was cut by 4 bases, the J end by 6 bases, with 17 bases between. The CDR3 is 15 residues long. Sequencing used immunoSEQ multiplex PCR; TCRdb keeps in-frame clones, though not all of them. The profile covers 2,500,000 or so clones, with more than 85% appearing a single time and 0.36% taken by the ten largest. Material: naive CD4+ T cells from PBMCs. Subset denoted: CD45RA+ positively selected. This clonotype was obtained from a young man in good health. Some clones in this sample may be carry-over from other donors' samples. The chain recombines TRBV11-2 with TRBJ2-3, with D possibly being TRBD2 (6 bases). The chain's CDR3 is CASSSPWGRRDTQYF. The CDR3 DNA sequence: TGTGCCAGCAGCTCCCCTTGGGGGAGGAGGGATACGCAGTATTTT.